This T cell receptor (beta chain) originates from a study of technical replicates of blood from a handful of donors. The V gene's germline CDR1 is MGHDK and CDR2 SYGVNS. The CDR3 extends over 14 amino acids. Trimming stripped 0 bases from V and 3 bases from J, with 8 bases between. This table comes from immunoSEQ multiplex PCR, and its TCRdb copy is limited to in-frame clones, with some not included. The profile shows 85,000 to 95,000 clones, approximately 95% of them singletons. This clone occurred once. This clonotype was obtained from a human donor in good health. The chain uses TRBV25-1 and TRBJ2-5, with D uncertain. The specimen was T cells isolated from PBMCs. CDR3 in DNA: TGTGCCAGCAGTGAATATGACATGAAAGAGACCCAGTACTTC. Translated: CASSEYDMKETQYF.